Sequencing of this T cell receptor beta chain was carried out in a study of PD-1 blockade in classical Hodgkin lymphoma. Whole-study results and caveats: Before treatment, complete responders showed about the same diversity as newly diagnosed patients.

This clone appeared a single time. As yet, its antigen is unknown. Using immunoSEQ multiplex PCR, the repertoire was profiled, and TCRdb retains in-frame clones only, with some absent. The profile shows approximately 43,000 clones, approximately 90% of them singletons. This CDR3 contains 16 residues. In germline, CDR1 is SGHAT, CDR2 FQNNGV. Trimming pared 0 bases from V and 8 bases from J, leaving 16 bases between. Relapses following autologous stem cell transplantation were seen in all patients, with brentuximab vedotin exposure varying. The sequence came from a human donor with classical Hodgkin lymphoma. Sequencing used peripheral blood mononuclear cells (PBMCs), obtained before the second cycle of nivolumab. The gene calls are TRBV11-2 and TRBJ1-4; D perhaps matches TRBD1 (5 bases). The CDR3: CASSLEAGRAGEKLFF. In DNA, the CDR3 is TGTGCCAGCAGCTTAGAAGCGGGACGGGCCGGGGAAAAACTGTTTTTT.